Here is one T cell receptor beta chain with its context. As processed by the authors: Estimates of nucleated cell counts were drawn from the amplification of reference gene primers. Assay used: immunoSEQ multiplex PCR; TCRdb lists only in-frame clones, some missing. D and trimming come from the DNA, and the V and J calls and clone size come from that table. In the table there are 200,000 to 300,000 clones, approximately 86% of which are singletons. This sample was included in a study of blood T cell repertoires in COVID-19. Across the whole study: PBMCs, B-cell-depleted T cells, or T cells were the source of the cDNA or gDNA that made up the material.

CDR1 and CDR2 from the germline V gene are SQVTM and ANQGSEA. Trimming took 7 bases from V and 9 from J, leaving 13 bases between them. The length of the CDR3 is 11 residues. Participants were aged roughly 18 to 89 years from approximately 23 US areas. Donors in Cohort 3 counted as recovered after two negative PCRs, clearance, or symptom resolution. The J gene is TRBJ2-1, the V gene TRBV29-1; D gene uncertain. Sequences were obtained from PBMCs or T cells enriched from blood (not recorded which). The receptor comes from a woman aged 18-29 years who had recovered from COVID-19. DNA of the CDR3: TGCAGCGCCGAAACGAGAAGTGAGCAGTTCTTC. It encodes CSAETRSEQFF.